A selection of T cell receptor beta chains follows, all from one sample in a study of vaccination effects on CD4 cells after COVID-19. The table came from immunoSEQ multiplex PCR; TCRdb's copy has only in-frame clones and leaves some out. The profile shows about 24,000 clones, roughly 76% of them singletons. These receptors' antigens are unknown. This sample comprised CD4+ T cells from PBMCs cultured with SARS-CoV-2 spike peptides, obtained after COVID-19 vaccination. Every receptor here comes from a human donor who received a COVID-19 vaccine. Some clones in this sample may be carry-over from other donors' samples. Both conserved end residues are part of each CDR3. The order of the fields is V gene, J gene, clone size, D gene, CDR3 DNA, CDR3 protein. D genes are given only for firm matches. Part of the rows lack a size; the others show once, few, many or a class for expanded clones.

V gene: TRBV5-1
J gene: TRBJ2-5
clone size: .
D gene: TRBD1
CDR3 DNA: TGCGCCAGCAGCCCAGGGGGTTTGGTGACCCAGTACTTC
CDR3 protein: CASSPGGLVTQYF

V gene: TRBV11-2
J gene: TRBJ2-1
clone size: .
D gene: TRBD2
CDR3 DNA: TGTGCCAGCAGCCGGTCGGAGACTAGCGGGTTTAACAATGAGCAGTTCTTC
CDR3 protein: CASSRSETSGFNNEQFF

V gene: TRBV2
J gene: TRBJ2-2
clone size: .
D gene: .
CDR3 DNA: TGTGCCAGCAGTTTACAGGATACTAGCACCGGGGAGCTGTTTTTT
CDR3 protein: CASSLQDTSTGELFF

V gene: TRBV30
J gene: TRBJ2-5
clone size: .
D gene: .
CDR3 DNA: TGTGCCTGGAGTAAGGGGGGGAGCCAAGAGACCCAGTACTTC
CDR3 protein: CAWSKGGSQETQYF

V gene: TRBV27
J gene: TRBJ1-2
clone size: .
D gene: TRBD1
CDR3 DNA: TGTGCCAGCAGTAGTGTAAGGGACAGGGGTAATTATAACTATGGCTACACCTTC
CDR3 protein: CASSSVRDRGNYNYGYTF

V gene: TRBV11-3
J gene: TRBJ1-1
clone size: .
D gene: .
CDR3 DNA: TGTGCCAGCAGCTTCGACGGGTACACTGAAGCTTTCTTT
CDR3 protein: CASSFDGYTEAFF

V gene: TRBV28
J gene: TRBJ2-3
clone size: .
D gene: TRBD2
CDR3 DNA: TGTGCCAGCAGTCCCCCTGCGGGGACTAGTGGCACCGATACGCAGTATTTT
CDR3 protein: CASSPPAGTSGTDTQYF

V gene: TRBV7-2
J gene: TRBJ2-3
clone size: .
D gene: TRBD1
CDR3 DNA: TGTGCCAGCAGCTTAGATTCTGGGACAGGGGGTACGCAGTATTTT
CDR3 protein: CASSLDSGTGGTQYF

V gene: TRBV28
J gene: TRBJ1-2
clone size: .
D gene: .
CDR3 DNA: TGTGCCAGCAGTCCGACAGGCTCCCGTCAGGGGCATGGCTACACCTTC
CDR3 protein: CASSPTGSRQGHGYTF

V gene: TRBV7-3
J gene: TRBJ2-3
clone size: once
D gene: TRBD1
CDR3 DNA: TGTGCCAGCAGCACCGGACAGGGCGCAGATACGCAGTATTTT
CDR3 protein: CASSTGQGADTQYF

V gene: TRBV28
J gene: TRBJ1-6
clone size: .
D gene: .
CDR3 DNA: TGTGCCAGCAGGAAAACTAAATATAATTCACCCCTCCACTTT
CDR3 protein: CASRKTKYNSPLHF

V gene: TRBV7-8
J gene: TRBJ1-6
clone size: once
D gene: .
CDR3 DNA: TGTGCCAGCAGCTTAGCACAGGGCTTATATAATTCACCCCTCCACTTT
CDR3 protein: CASSLAQGLYNSPLHF

V gene: TRBV5-6
J gene: TRBJ1-2
clone size: .
D gene: .
CDR3 DNA: TGTGCCAGCAGCTTTCCCCCCGTGGACTATGGCTACACCTTC
CDR3 protein: CASSFPPVDYGYTF

V gene: TRBV3-1/TRBV3-2
J gene: TRBJ1-2
clone size: few
D gene: .
CDR3 DNA: TGTGCCAGCACCATATCGGGGGATTATGGCTACACCTTC
CDR3 protein: CASTISGDYGYTF

V gene: TRBV6-5
J gene: TRBJ2-5
clone size: .
D gene: TRBD1
CDR3 DNA: TGTGCCAGCAGCCGGACAGGGAAGGAGACCCAGTACTTC
CDR3 protein: CASSRTGKETQYF

V gene: TRBV19
J gene: TRBJ2-1
clone size: .
D gene: .
CDR3 DNA: TGTGCCAGTAGTATAGACAGGGGGGCCTACAATGAGCAGTTCTTC
CDR3 protein: CASSIDRGAYNEQFF

V gene: TRBV9
J gene: TRBJ1-1
clone size: .
D gene: .
CDR3 DNA: TGTGCCAGCAGCGTAGCTACGGAGTACACTGAAGCTTTCTTT
CDR3 protein: CASSVATEYTEAFF

V gene: TRBV27
J gene: TRBJ1-6
clone size: .
D gene: .
CDR3 DNA: TGTGCCAGCAGTTCGAACGGTTATTCACCCCTCCACTTT
CDR3 protein: CASSSNGYSPLHF

V gene: TRBV7-9
J gene: TRBJ2-5
clone size: .
D gene: .
CDR3 DNA: TGTGCCAGCAGCCCGGGTGGGGGAAGGGAGACCCAGTACTTC
CDR3 protein: CASSPGGGRETQYF

V gene: TRBV29-1
J gene: TRBJ1-1
clone size: .
D gene: .
CDR3 DNA: TGCAGCGTTGGCCCGGGGGGGGCTGAAGCTTTCTTT
CDR3 protein: CSVGPGGAEAFF

V gene: TRBV5-6
J gene: TRBJ1-3
clone size: .
D gene: .
CDR3 DNA: TGTGCCAGCAGCTTGGTGGGGGTAGGTGGAAACACCATATATTTT
CDR3 protein: CASSLVGVGGNTIYF

V gene: TRBV28
J gene: TRBJ2-2
clone size: .
D gene: .
CDR3 DNA: TGTGCCAGCGATTTTCGAAACACCGGGGAGCTGTTTTTT
CDR3 protein: CASDFRNTGELFF

V gene: TRBV9
J gene: TRBJ1-4
clone size: .
D gene: TRBD1
CDR3 DNA: TGTGCCAGCAGCGCGCGGACAGGGGATGAAAAACTGTTTTTT
CDR3 protein: CASSARTGDEKLFF

V gene: TRBV10-1
J gene: TRBJ1-4
clone size: few
D gene: .
CDR3 DNA: TGCGCCAGCAGTGAGTCTTCGGGGGCCACGAAAAAACTGTTTTTT
CDR3 protein: CASSESSGATKKLFF

V gene: TRBV11-3
J gene: TRBJ2-3
clone size: .
D gene: TRBD2
CDR3 DNA: TGTGCCAGCAGCTTAGGACTAGCGGGGCGGACAGATACGCAGTATTTT
CDR3 protein: CASSLGLAGRTDTQYF

V gene: TRBV7-2
J gene: TRBJ1-4
clone size: .
D gene: TRBD1
CDR3 DNA: TGTGCCAGCAGCTTATTGGGACAGGGACAGGAAAAACTGTTTTTT
CDR3 protein: CASSLLGQGQEKLFF

V gene: TRBV30
J gene: TRBJ1-6
clone size: .
D gene: .
CDR3 DNA: TGTGCCTGGAGGGTAACGGGACGCCAATCCGGGAGTATTTTTCCACCCCTCCACTTT
CDR3 protein: CAWRVTGRQSGSIFPPLHF

V gene: TRBV5-1
J gene: TRBJ2-1
clone size: .
D gene: .
CDR3 DNA: TGCGCCAGCAGCTTGAGGGGCAACTCTGATGAGCAGTTCTTC
CDR3 protein: CASSLRGNSDEQFF

V gene: TRBV12-3/TRBV12-4
J gene: TRBJ1-5
clone size: .
D gene: .
CDR3 DNA: TGTGCCAGCAGTCGAGACAGTTACCAGCCCCAGCATTTT
CDR3 protein: CASSRDSYQPQHF

V gene: TRBV4-2
J gene: TRBJ1-2
clone size: .
D gene: .
CDR3 DNA: TGTGCCAGCAGCCAAGAGTCGACCGCCTCTAACTATGGCTACACCTTC
CDR3 protein: CASSQESTASNYGYTF

V gene: TRBV11-2
J gene: TRBJ2-3
clone size: .
D gene: TRBD1
CDR3 DNA: TGTGCCAGCAGCAAGGGACAGGTTAGCACAGATACGCAGTATTTT
CDR3 protein: CASSKGQVSTDTQYF

V gene: TRBV24-1
J gene: TRBJ1-3
clone size: .
D gene: .
CDR3 DNA: TGTGCCACCAGTGATTCGCGGACCTCTGGAAACACCATATATTTT
CDR3 protein: CATSDSRTSGNTIYF

V gene: TRBV4-1
J gene: TRBJ1-2
clone size: .
D gene: TRBD1
CDR3 DNA: TGCGCCAGCAGCCAGTCCGGGACAGGGATTTATGGCTACACCTTC
CDR3 protein: CASSQSGTGIYGYTF

V gene: TRBV7-2
J gene: TRBJ1-1
clone size: .
D gene: .
CDR3 DNA: TGTGCCAGCAGCCCGGGTCGGGGGAGGGCCACTGAAGCTTTCTTT
CDR3 protein: CASSPGRGRATEAFF

V gene: TRBV25-1
J gene: TRBJ1-5
clone size: few
D gene: .
CDR3 DNA: TGTGCCAGCAGTGGCCGGAATAGCAATCAGCCCCAGCATTTT
CDR3 protein: CASSGRNSNQPQHF

V gene: TRBV4-1
J gene: TRBJ1-2
clone size: .
D gene: .
CDR3 DNA: TGCGCCAGCAGCCAAGGGCCAGGGACTAACTATGGCTACACCTTC
CDR3 protein: CASSQGPGTNYGYTF

V gene: TRBV7-8
J gene: TRBJ2-3
clone size: .
D gene: .
CDR3 DNA: TGTGCCAGCAGCCTGAGCACAGATACGCAGTATTTT
CDR3 protein: CASSLSTDTQYF

V gene: TRBV28
J gene: TRBJ1-1
clone size: .
D gene: .
CDR3 DNA: TGTGCCAGCAGCGTCGCAGAAAAAGCTTTCTTT
CDR3 protein: CASSVAEKAFF

V gene: TRBV12-3/TRBV12-4
J gene: TRBJ1-1
clone size: .
D gene: .
CDR3 DNA: TGTGCCAGCAGTTTGTGGTTCTCTGAAGCTTTCTTT
CDR3 protein: CASSLWFSEAFF

V gene: TRBV7-2
J gene: TRBJ1-2
clone size: .
D gene: TRBD1
CDR3 DNA: TGTGCCAGCAGCGGGGGACAAACAGGGGCCTATGGCTACACCTTC
CDR3 protein: CASSGGQTGAYGYTF

V gene: TRBV18
J gene: TRBJ2-3
clone size: .
D gene: .
CDR3 DNA: TGTGCCAGCTCACCGGGGCGGGGCACAGATACGCAGTATTTT
CDR3 protein: CASSPGRGTDTQYF

V gene: TRBV7-9
J gene: TRBJ2-3
clone size: .
D gene: .
CDR3 DNA: TGTGCCAGCACCCCCGGGGGCACAGATACGCAGTATTTT
CDR3 protein: CASTPGGTDTQYF